These 5 T cell receptor beta chains came from one sample sequenced in a study of blood T cell repertoires in COVID-19. TCRdb keeps only in-frame clones here, not all; method: immunoSEQ multiplex PCR. This sample has 240,000 or so clones, with more than 85% found just once. Sequenced material: peripheral blood. These receptors came from an older woman with active or convalescent COVID-19.

The chain couples TRBV5-8 to TRBJ2-1, with 13 positions matching TRBD2. Trimming took 7 bases from V and 5 from J; bases not matched to a gene: 9. The germline V gene encodes CDR1 SGHTS and CDR2 YDEGEE. This CDR3 contains 16 residues. The CDR3 reads CASRPWTSGGNNEQFF. The CDR3 DNA sequence: TGTGCCAGCCGCCCCTGGACTAGCGGGGGAAACAATGAGCAGTTCTTC.

The rearrangement joins TRBV12-3 or TRBV12-4 to TRBJ1-2; D gene ambiguous. The CDR3 has 12 amino acids. V lost 7 bases and J lost 3, with 9 bases in between. CDR3 amino acids: CASTRRHYGYTF. The CDR3 region has the DNA TGTGCCAGCACAAGGCGGCACTATGGCTACACCTTC.

V and J are TRBV5-1 and TRBJ2-2; TRBD1 might be the D (6 bases). Trimming removed 0 bases at V and 2 bases at J, with 11 bases between. CDR3 size: 16 residues. Germline values: CDR1 SGHRS, CDR2 YFSETQ. CDR3 sequence: CASSLAAGDNTGELFF. CDR3 nucleotide sequence: TGCGCCAGCAGCTTGGCGGCAGGGGATAACACCGGGGAGCTGTTTTTT.

J is TRBJ1-1 and V is TRBV27; D not certain. The length of the CDR3 is 13 residues. CDR1 is MNHEY and CDR2 is SMNVEV in the germline V gene (reference sequence). V lost 7 bases, J lost 7 bases, and 16 bases lay in between. The CDR3, as DNA: TGTGCCAGCACTAGGCCGAATTCGGGTGAAGCTTTCTTT. Its protein product is CASTRPNSGEAFF.

This clone was found once. The chain joins TRBV6-5 to TRBJ2-2, with 7 bases that match TRBD1. There are 15 residues in the CDR3. V shed 7 bases and J 4 bases; nucleotides not matched to a gene: 9. From germline, CDR1 is MNHEY and CDR2 SVGAGI. The CDR3 nucleotides are TGTGCCAGCACCCCGAGGGGGCTGGGCACCGGGGAGCTGTTTTTT. It yields the protein CASTPRGLGTGELFF.